The rows below give T cell receptor beta chains drawn from one sample of a study of blood T cell repertoires in COVID-19. The assay was immunoSEQ multiplex PCR, and TCRdb's table has in-frame clones only and misses some. The table includes about 33,000 clones, just over 85% detected once. Input material: peripheral blood. Source of these receptors: a human donor in a cohort sampled during active COVID-19. The conserved cysteine and the conserved F or W are not part of the CDR3 here. The D gene is left open where the match is weak.

v_gene: TRBV5-1; d_gene: TRBD1; CDR3aa: ASSYRDRANTGELF
v_gene: TRBV7-2; d_gene: .; CDR3aa: ASSLVVEGGELF
v_gene: TRBV3-1/TRBV3-2; d_gene: TRBD2; CDR3aa: ASSQGARTSGRAVETQY
v_gene: TRBV5-1; d_gene: TRBD1; CDR3aa: ASSQRFGDRGRATNEKLF
v_gene: TRBV27; d_gene: TRBD1; CDR3aa: ASSFRTGGTNQPQH
v_gene: TRBV12-5; d_gene: TRBD2; CDR3aa: ASGLVAGRETQY
v_gene: TRBV3-1/TRBV3-2; d_gene: .; CDR3aa: ASSQDSYGTLYNSPLH
v_gene: TRBV19; d_gene: .; CDR3aa: ASSRQGPITDTQY
v_gene: TRBV11-2; d_gene: .; CDR3aa: ASSLVPSSYEQY
v_gene: TRBV19; d_gene: .; CDR3aa: ASKSMAGGVNTEAF
v_gene: TRBV7-3; d_gene: TRBD1; CDR3aa: ASSHQTGALSGANVLT
v_gene: TRBV9; d_gene: .; CDR3aa: ASSVVGGHQETQY
v_gene: TRBV11-2; d_gene: .; CDR3aa: ASSLNQGGETQY
v_gene: TRBV24-1; d_gene: .; CDR3aa: ATSKALPGKSGPQH
v_gene: TRBV6-2/TRBV6-3; d_gene: TRBD1; CDR3aa: ASSLGTGDYNEQF
v_gene: TRBV9; d_gene: TRBD2; CDR3aa: ASSPHAGGPEADTQY
v_gene: TRBV27; d_gene: TRBD1; CDR3aa: ASSLTQGVVSTDTQY
v_gene: TRBV4-2; d_gene: TRBD2; CDR3aa: ASSQGLAGPYEQY
v_gene: TRBV11-2; d_gene: TRBD1; CDR3aa: ASSLGRGETQY
v_gene: TRBV7-9; d_gene: TRBD1; CDR3aa: ASSSYRDRGYGYT
v_gene: TRBV7-8; d_gene: .; CDR3aa: ASSLAFTDTQY
v_gene: TRBV5-4; d_gene: TRBD2; CDR3aa: ASSFGGGLPSTGELF
v_gene: TRBV27; d_gene: .; CDR3aa: ASSSRGRVNEKLF
v_gene: TRBV2; d_gene: .; CDR3aa: ASPSGRNYGYT
v_gene: TRBV6-9; d_gene: .; CDR3aa: ASSYNGFYSPLH
v_gene: TRBV12-3/TRBV12-4; d_gene: .; CDR3aa: ASSLGGFGEQY
v_gene: TRBV29-1; d_gene: .; CDR3aa: SVEGGAGRYQETQY
v_gene: TRBV6-5; d_gene: TRBD1; CDR3aa: ASNLDRPRSYEQY
v_gene: TRBV14; d_gene: .; CDR3aa: ASSQDYELVHEQY
v_gene: TRBV19; d_gene: .; CDR3aa: ASSISSYGAVTGELF
v_gene: TRBV5-5; d_gene: .; CDR3aa: ASSPVVADYNEQF
v_gene: TRBV7-9; d_gene: TRBD1; CDR3aa: ASSLEGPQGGQPQH
v_gene: TRBV7-2; d_gene: TRBD2; CDR3aa: ASSTSGRRPQETQY
v_gene: TRBV7-8; d_gene: .; CDR3aa: ASRETGNYNEQF
v_gene: TRBV20-1; d_gene: .; CDR3aa: SASGETQY
v_gene: TRBV5-8; d_gene: TRBD2; CDR3aa: ASKKVGGAETQY
v_gene: TRBV12-3/TRBV12-4; d_gene: TRBD1; CDR3aa: ASSLNRGEQY
v_gene: TRBV4-1; d_gene: TRBD1; CDR3aa: ASSTTGVDYNEQF
v_gene: TRBV9; d_gene: TRBD2; CDR3aa: ASSVGTSSYNEQF
v_gene: TRBV5-1; d_gene: .; CDR3aa: ASSPLGGDSPLH
v_gene: TRBV12-5; d_gene: .; CDR3aa: ASGLAQGLTEAF
v_gene: TRBV19; d_gene: TRBD1; CDR3aa: ASSAPGQGVPYEQY